This T cell receptor beta chain is drawn from a study of cytomegalovirus exposure and HLA in healthy donors. At collection, donors were nominally healthy, but unrecorded immune exposures were probable. CDR1 SGDLS and CDR2 YYNGEE come from the germline V gene. V dropped 0 bases and J dropped 6 bases, with 10 bases sitting between them. This CDR3 has 14 residues. This clone was detected only a few times. Its antigen is not identified. PCR was performed using 60 Vbeta and 13 Jbeta primers. Authors' methods: Approximately 12 million of about 80 million unique TCR beta chains were shared, per a later count. Generated by immunoSEQ multiplex PCR, the TCRdb table keeps only in-frame clones and is missing some. Clone size and the V and J calls come from that table; the DNA yielded D and trimming. The table records about 100,000 clones, about three quarters of them present only once. Findings of the study overall: A later analysis associated 16,951 TCR beta sequences with HLA alleles at a 0.05 false discovery rate.

This chain links TRBV9 with TRBJ1-5; tentative D call: TRBD1 (6 bases). This TCR came from a man aged 40-55 years in good health and CMV-seropositive. Source material: PBMCs. CDR3: CASSVGTVGQPQHF. The CDR3 DNA reads as TGTGCCAGCAGCGTAGGGACAGTTGGTCAGCCCCAGCATTTT.